Below are 19 T cell receptor beta chains sequenced from a single sample in a study of cytomegalovirus exposure and HLA in healthy donors. The table came from immunoSEQ multiplex PCR; TCRdb's copy has only in-frame clones and leaves some out. The sample lists about 170,000 clones, roughly nine tenths occurring once. The sample consisted of PBMCs. The receptors were gathered from a young man in good health and CMV-seropositive.

The CDR3 loop is CASSPPAGYRAYYEQYF. The CDR3 DNA is TGTGCCAGCTCACCACCGGCGGGGTACCGGGCCTATTACGAGCAGTACTTC. The chain couples TRBV18 to TRBJ2-7, with TRBD2 as a possible D gene (6 bases). Germline CDR1 and CDR2: KGHSH and LQKENI. CDR3 length: 17 residues. The V and J ends lost 0 bases and 4 bases respectively, with 19 bases between them.

The chain recombines TRBV7-9 with TRBJ2-7; 12 bases line up with TRBD2. This CDR3 is built from 15 residues. Germline CDR1 is SEHNR and CDR2 is FQNEAQ (reference sequence). V trimming: 5 bases; J trimming: 6 bases; junction bases outside the gene matches: 8. This chain's CDR3 is CASSMTSGSRAEQYF. CDR3 DNA: TGTGCCAGCAGCATGACTAGCGGGAGTCGAGCCGAGCAGTACTTC.

This sequence joins TRBV4-1 and TRBJ2-2; 7 positions agree with TRBD2. This CDR3 is 17 amino acids long. The germline V gene encodes CDR1 MGHRA and CDR2 YSYEKL. Trimming at V came to 2 bases and at J to 4 bases, leaving 10 bases not matched to a gene. CDR3 sequence reads: CASSQPFRGRATGELFF. CDR3 sequence (DNA): TGCGCCAGCAGCCAACCCTTTAGAGGGAGGGCCACCGGGGAGCTGTTTTTT.

The chain couples TRBV28 to TRBJ2-5, with D perhaps TRBD2 (5 bases). The germline V gene has CDR1 MDHEN and CDR2 SYDVKM. The V and J ends lost 10 bases and 2 bases respectively, with 17 bases between them. CDR3 length equals 14 residues. This CDR3 is CATGTLDSQETQYF. The CDR3 DNA follows: TGTGCCACCGGAACTTTGGACTCACAAGAGACCCAGTACTTC. The variable domain in full, completed from reference TRBV28 and TRBJ2-5, reads DVKVTQSSRYLVKRTGEKVFLECVQDMDHENMFWYRQDPGLGLRLIYFSYDVKMKEKGDIPEGYSVSREKKERFSLILESASTNQTSMYLCATGTLDSQETQYFGPGTRLLVL.

The rearrangement uses TRBV30 and TRBJ1-4; TRBD1 matches at 7 bases. The CDR3 consists of 15 residues. Trimming cost V 5 bases and J 4 bases; bases outside gene matches: 10. The V gene's germline CDR1 is GTSNPN and CDR2 SVGIG (reference sequence). CDR3 in amino acids: CAWLDRESLNEKLFF. The CDR3 DNA is TGTGCCTGGCTAGACAGGGAGTCCCTTAATGAAAAACTGTTTTTT.

The chain employs TRBV18 and TRBJ1-2; perhaps TRBD1 as D (6 bases). Germline assignment: CDR1 KGHSH and CDR2 LQKENI. With 4 bases removed from V and 0 bases from J, the gap between germline ends came to 15 bases. The CDR3 totals 16 residues. CDR3 sequence: CASSLLDRQANYGYTF. In DNA, the CDR3 is TGTGCCAGCTCACTCCTTGACAGGCAAGCTAACTATGGCTACACCTTC.

This chain connects TRBV6-5 to TRBJ2-2; 7 nucleotides agree with TRBD1. This CDR3 has 15 residues. CDR1 is MNHEY and CDR2 is SVGAGI in the germline V gene. After removal of 6 bases from V and 2 bases from J, the junction contained 6 bases not matched to a gene. Written as DNA, the CDR3 is TGTGCCAGCAGGGGGACAGACATTAACACCGGGGAGCTGTTTTTT. The encoded protein is CASRGTDINTGELFF.

The J gene is TRBJ2-1, the V gene TRBV30; 8 bases map to TRBD2. The CDR3 extends over 15 amino acids. Trimming removed 2 bases from V and 5 bases from J; junction bases left unmatched: 8. Germline V gene lookup returns CDR1 GTSNPN and CDR2 SVGIG (reference sequence). In DNA, the CDR3 is TGTGCCTGGAGTAAGGCCAGCGGGAGCGACAATGAGCAGTTCTTC. As protein: CAWSKASGSDNEQFF.

This clone was detected a few times. V usage is TRBV6-1 and J usage is TRBJ2-7; 9 bases align to TRBD2. Germline V gene lookup returns CDR1 MNHNS and CDR2 SASEGT. The J segment lost 6 bases and the V segment lost 6 bases, leaving 6 bases of the junction unmatched. CDR3 length: 13 residues. The CDR3, as DNA: TGTGCCAGCAGGCTAGCGGGATTCTTCGAGCAGTACTTC. Translating it yields CASRLAGFFEQYF.

The sample holds one count of this clone. The rearrangement joins TRBV7-9 to TRBJ2-7, with 10 bases that match TRBD1. The CDR3 has 15 residues. Trimming took 5 bases from V and 1 from J; bases not matched to a gene: 5. Germline-derived CDR1 and CDR2 are SEHNR and FQNEAQ (reference sequence). The CDR3, as DNA: TGTGCCAGCAGCCCCCCGGGACAGGGGTCCTACGAGCAGTACTTC. Translation: CASSPPGQGSYEQYF.

This clone showed up just a few times. The V gene is TRBV30, the J gene TRBJ1-2, with 7 positions matching TRBD1. Germline CDR1 reads GTSNPN; CDR2 reads SVGIG (reference sequence). The CDR3 loop spans 13 amino acids. The V and J ends lost 2 bases and 6 bases, in that order; junction bases with no gene match: 6. The CDR3 protein is CAWSPGQLNGYTF. The CDR3 nucleotides are TGTGCCTGGAGTCCGGGACAGCTCAATGGCTACACCTTC.

The rearrangement uses TRBV10-2 and TRBJ1-5; the D is unclear. CDR3 size: 14 residues. V lost 6 bases to trimming and J lost 3 bases, with 12 bases between them. Germline V gene data show CDR1 as WSHSY and CDR2 as SAAADI. CDR3 DNA: TGCGCCAGCAGCACTCTCCGTGACAATCAGCCCCAGCATTTT. It encodes CASSTLRDNQPQHF.

V usage is TRBV6-5 and J usage is TRBJ1-2; no reliable D call. The CDR3 runs to 13 residues. Trimming stripped 0 bases from V and 7 bases from J, with 9 bases between. Germline V gene lookup returns CDR1 MNHEY and CDR2 SVGAGI. Here the CDR3 DNA reads TGTGCCAGCAGTTACTCGGCGGGGTTTGGCTACACCTTC. Amino acids: CASSYSAGFGYTF.

The genes are TRBV27 and TRBJ2-6; possible D gene TRBD2, 5 bases. CDR1 MNHEY and CDR2 SMNVEV come from the germline V gene (reference sequence). V gave up 10 bases and J gave up 3 bases, with 25 bases separating them. CDR3 length: 18 residues. The CDR3 loop reads CATIRSGSNWNGANVLTF. The DNA for the CDR3 is TGTGCCACCATACGATCGGGGAGTAACTGGAATGGGGCCAACGTCCTGACTTTC.

The rearrangement joins TRBV28 to TRBJ2-4, with D possibly TRBD1 on 5 matching bases. Trimming shortened V by 2 bases and J by 8 bases, and 13 bases separated the two germline ends. The CDR3 length is 14 residues. Germline V gene data show CDR1 as MDHEN and CDR2 as SYDVKM. CDR3 region: CASSLEQGIDIQYF. The CDR3 region has the DNA TGTGCCAGCAGTTTAGAGCAGGGTATAGACATTCAGTACTTC.

This clone has only a few counts. This CDR3 is CASSQIGQGGYGYTF. CDR3 sequence (DNA): TGTGCCAGTAGTCAGATCGGACAGGGTGGATATGGCTACACCTTC. The chain links TRBV19 to TRBJ1-2; 8 positions match TRBD1. Germline V lookup: CDR1 LNHDA, CDR2 SQIVND (reference sequence). V was pared by 5 bases and J by 5 bases, with 10 bases of the junction left unmatched. The length of the CDR3 is 15 residues. The full variable domain, rest sourced from reference TRBV19 and TRBJ1-2, is DGGITQSPKYLFRKEGQNVTLSCEQNLNHDAMYWYRQDPGQGLRLIYYSQIVNDFQKGDIAEGYSVSREKKESFPLTVTSAQKNPTAFYLCASSQIGQGGYGYTFGSGTRLTVV.

The genes are TRBV28 and TRBJ1-5, with a tentative D call TRBD1 (5 bases). Trimming pared 5 bases from V and 5 bases from J, leaving 13 bases between. Germline lookup yields CDR1 MDHEN and CDR2 SYDVKM. CDR3 length equals 14 residues. CDR3 sequence: CASSPGWWDQPQHF. The CDR3, as DNA: TGTGCCAGCAGTCCAGGGTGGTGGGATCAGCCCCAGCATTTT. Complete variable domain (other parts from reference TRBV28 and TRBJ1-5): DVKVTQSSRYLVKRTGEKVFLECVQDMDHENMFWYRQDPGLGLRLIYFSYDVKMKEKGDIPEGYSVSREKKERFSLILESASTNQTSMYLCASSPGWWDQPQHFGDGTRLSIL.

This clone was detected once. V and J are TRBV27 and TRBJ2-1, with D perhaps matching TRBD1 (6 bases). The germline V gene has CDR1 MNHEY and CDR2 SMNVEV (reference sequence). The V and J ends lost 8 bases and 3 bases respectively, with 14 bases between them. CDR3 length: 14 residues. CDR3 sequence reads: CASAPQGIYNEQFF. CDR3 coding DNA: TGTGCCAGCGCGCCACAGGGCATCTACAATGAGCAGTTCTTC.

The V call is TRBV18, the J call TRBJ2-5; 12 positions agree with TRBD2. V lost 6 bases, J lost 3 bases, and 5 bases stayed unmatched. Germline V gene data show CDR1 as KGHSH and CDR2 as LQKENI. The CDR3 runs 15 residues. CDR3 in DNA: TGTGCCAGCTCCCGCGGACTAGCGGGAAAAGAGACCCAGTACTTC. It translates to CASSRGLAGKETQYF. The full variable domain, with the rest looked up from reference TRBV18 and TRBJ2-5, is NAGVMQNPRHLVRRRGQEARLRCSPMKGHSHVYWYRQLPEEGLKFMVYLQKENIIDESGMPKERFSAEFPKEGPSILRIQQVVRGDSAAYFCASSRGLAGKETQYFGPGTRLLVL.